Listed below are T cell receptor beta chains from one sample, sequenced in a study of cytomegalovirus exposure and HLA in healthy donors. The protocol was immunoSEQ multiplex PCR, while the TCRdb copy is restricted to in-frame clones and leaves out a portion. The profile covers 150,000 to 200,000 clones, with just over 70% appearing a single time and roughly 2.5% taken by the ten largest. Material: PBMCs. These receptors were collected from a human donor in good health. Each CDR3 is given with its conserved first and last residue. The order of the fields is clone size, J gene, V gene, D gene, CDR3 DNA, CDR3 protein. The D gene is left open where the match is weak. Clone sizes are given selectively: once, few, many, or a class where the clone is expanded.

abundance: NA
j_gene: TRBJ1-4
v_gene: TRBV19
d_gene: TRBD1
CDR3nt: TGTGCCAGTAGAGGACAGGGTCGTAGTGAAAAACTGTTTTTT
CDR3aa: CASRGQGRSEKLFF

abundance: few
j_gene: TRBJ2-3
v_gene: TRBV27
d_gene: NA
CDR3nt: TGTGCCAGCAGTCCAGGGGTGGGGGATACGCAGTATTTT
CDR3aa: CASSPGVGDTQYF

abundance: NA
j_gene: TRBJ2-7
v_gene: TRBV27
d_gene: TRBD1
CDR3nt: TGTGCCAGCAGTTCCTGGACAGGGGGAGCCTACGAGCAGTACTTC
CDR3aa: CASSSWTGGAYEQYF

abundance: NA
j_gene: TRBJ1-6
v_gene: TRBV30
d_gene: NA
CDR3nt: TGTGCCTGGAGTGCGAGGGCTTCACCCCTCCACTTT
CDR3aa: CAWSARASPLHF

abundance: NA
j_gene: TRBJ2-7
v_gene: TRBV5-1
d_gene: NA
CDR3nt: TGCGCCAGCAGCTTGGGGGGCGGGGAGAGCTCCTACGAGCAGTACTTC
CDR3aa: CASSLGGGESSYEQYF

abundance: few
j_gene: TRBJ1-2
v_gene: TRBV6-5
d_gene: NA
CDR3nt: TGTGCCAGCGGGAGGAGCTATGGCTACACCTTC
CDR3aa: CASGRSYGYTF

abundance: NA
j_gene: TRBJ1-2
v_gene: TRBV5-6
d_gene: NA
CDR3nt: TGTGCCAGCAGCTCCTCGGATGGCTACACCTTC
CDR3aa: CASSSSDGYTF

abundance: NA
j_gene: TRBJ1-1
v_gene: TRBV30
d_gene: NA
CDR3nt: TGTGGCAGTAGGGGGTCGGTGAACACTGAAGCTTTCTTT
CDR3aa: CGSRGSVNTEAFF

abundance: NA
j_gene: TRBJ1-5
v_gene: TRBV13
d_gene: TRBD1
CDR3nt: TGTGCCAGCAGCTTAGGACAGGGGGCCGCTAGCAATCAGCCCCAGCATTTT
CDR3aa: CASSLGQGAASNQPQHF

abundance: few
j_gene: TRBJ2-1
v_gene: TRBV5-4
d_gene: NA
CDR3nt: TGTGCCAGCAGCTGGAGGAATGAGCAGTTCTTC
CDR3aa: CASSWRNEQFF

abundance: NA
j_gene: TRBJ2-1
v_gene: TRBV4-1
d_gene: TRBD1
CDR3nt: TGCGCCAGCAGCCATACCGTGGGACAGGGGAATTACAATGAGCAGTTCTTC
CDR3aa: CASSHTVGQGNYNEQFF

abundance: NA
j_gene: TRBJ2-5
v_gene: TRBV5-4
d_gene: TRBD1
CDR3nt: TGTGCCAGCAGCTTGAGGGGGACAGGGGCAGAGACCCAGTACTTC
CDR3aa: CASSLRGTGAETQYF

abundance: NA
j_gene: TRBJ2-5
v_gene: TRBV2
d_gene: NA
CDR3nt: TGTGCCAGCTCAAATTTTAAGGGGTACCAAGAGACCCAGTACTTC
CDR3aa: CASSNFKGYQETQYF

abundance: NA
j_gene: TRBJ2-2
v_gene: TRBV2
d_gene: TRBD2
CDR3nt: TGTGCCAGCGTCCGGGGGGGTATGACATGGACCGGGGAGCTGTTTTTT
CDR3aa: CASVRGGMTWTGELFF

abundance: NA
j_gene: TRBJ2-2
v_gene: TRBV5-1
d_gene: TRBD1
CDR3nt: TGCGCCAGCAGCCGACAGGGGCGGGACACCGGGGAGCTGTTTTTT
CDR3aa: CASSRQGRDTGELFF

abundance: NA
j_gene: TRBJ1-2
v_gene: TRBV18
d_gene: NA
CDR3nt: TGTGCCAGCTCACCACGAGGTCAGAGGAGCGACGGCTACACCTTC
CDR3aa: CASSPRGQRSDGYTF

abundance: once
j_gene: TRBJ1-2
v_gene: TRBV10-3
d_gene: TRBD1
CDR3nt: TGTGCCATCAGACCCGACGACAGGGGGCAGGGTGGCTACACCTTC
CDR3aa: CAIRPDDRGQGGYTF

abundance: NA
j_gene: TRBJ1-2
v_gene: TRBV5-6
d_gene: NA
CDR3nt: TGTGCCAGCAGCTTGGGACAGCCACAGCTGGGCTATGGCTACACCTTC
CDR3aa: CASSLGQPQLGYGYTF

abundance: NA
j_gene: TRBJ2-7
v_gene: TRBV11-1
d_gene: TRBD1
CDR3nt: TGTGCCAGCAGCAAGGACAGGGGGAGAGAGCAGTACTTC
CDR3aa: CASSKDRGREQYF

abundance: NA
j_gene: TRBJ2-7
v_gene: TRBV2
d_gene: NA
CDR3nt: TGTGCCAGCAGTGAGGGAGGACCAAGTACGGGAGAGCAGTACTTC
CDR3aa: CASSEGGPSTGEQYF

abundance: NA
j_gene: TRBJ2-2
v_gene: TRBV4-1
d_gene: TRBD1
CDR3nt: TGCGCCAGCAGCCAGAGACAGGGGGCCCCGAACACCGGGGAGCTGTTTTTT
CDR3aa: CASSQRQGAPNTGELFF

abundance: NA
j_gene: TRBJ1-1
v_gene: TRBV4-3
d_gene: TRBD1
CDR3nt: TGCGCCAGCAGCCACGGACAGGGGACTGAAGCTTTCTTT
CDR3aa: CASSHGQGTEAFF

abundance: NA
j_gene: TRBJ1-1
v_gene: TRBV30
d_gene: NA
CDR3nt: TGTGCCTGGAGTAACGGTGGGAACACTGAAGCTTTCTTT
CDR3aa: CAWSNGGNTEAFF

abundance: NA
j_gene: TRBJ2-2
v_gene: TRBV5-1
d_gene: TRBD2
CDR3nt: TGCGCCAGCACTCGACTAGCGGGGGTCGGCGGGGAGCTGTTTTTT
CDR3aa: CASTRLAGVGGELFF

abundance: NA
j_gene: TRBJ2-7
v_gene: TRBV27
d_gene: NA
CDR3nt: TGTGCCAGCAGGACGGGCTCCTACGAGCAGTACTTC
CDR3aa: CASRTGSYEQYF

abundance: NA
j_gene: TRBJ1-3
v_gene: TRBV5-1
d_gene: NA
CDR3nt: TGCGCCAGCAGCTTGGACAGCTCTGGAAACACCATATATTTT
CDR3aa: CASSLDSSGNTIYF

abundance: NA
j_gene: TRBJ1-2
v_gene: TRBV4-1
d_gene: NA
CDR3nt: TGCGCCAGCAGCCAGAGGGCCACAGGGTTGGACTATGGCTACACCTTC
CDR3aa: CASSQRATGLDYGYTF

abundance: few
j_gene: TRBJ2-7
v_gene: TRBV7-9
d_gene: TRBD2
CDR3nt: TGTGCCAGCAGCTTAAGCGGGACCTACGAGCAGTACTTC
CDR3aa: CASSLSGTYEQYF

abundance: NA
j_gene: TRBJ1-1
v_gene: TRBV10-1
d_gene: TRBD1
CDR3nt: TGCGCCAGCAGGCGGGACAGGGGTGGGAACACTGAAGCTTTCTTT
CDR3aa: CASRRDRGGNTEAFF

abundance: NA
j_gene: TRBJ2-7
v_gene: TRBV5-1
d_gene: TRBD2
CDR3nt: TGCGCCAGCAGCAAGGGACTAGCGGGGGGGCCTTTATGGATTTACGAGCAGTACTTC
CDR3aa: CASSKGLAGGPLWIYEQYF

abundance: NA
j_gene: TRBJ2-2
v_gene: TRBV5-1
d_gene: NA
CDR3nt: TGCGCCAGCAGCTCACAGGGTACCGGGGAGCTGTTTTTT
CDR3aa: CASSSQGTGELFF

abundance: NA
j_gene: TRBJ1-2
v_gene: TRBV29-1
d_gene: NA
CDR3nt: TGCAGCGTTGAGCTTGGGCAGGCCGGGAGGGACTATGGCTACACCTTC
CDR3aa: CSVELGQAGRDYGYTF

abundance: NA
j_gene: TRBJ1-2
v_gene: TRBV6-6
d_gene: TRBD1
CDR3nt: TGTGCCAGCAGTTACCCGGACAGGGGGTATGGCTACACCTTC
CDR3aa: CASSYPDRGYGYTF

abundance: few
j_gene: TRBJ2-1
v_gene: TRBV29-1
d_gene: NA
CDR3nt: TGCAGCGTTCGGTACAATGAGCAGTTCTTC
CDR3aa: CSVRYNEQFF

abundance: NA
j_gene: TRBJ1-1
v_gene: TRBV5-4
d_gene: TRBD1
CDR3nt: TGTGCCAGCAGCCGGACAGGGAACACTGAAGCTTTCTTT
CDR3aa: CASSRTGNTEAFF

abundance: NA
j_gene: TRBJ2-7
v_gene: TRBV11-3
d_gene: TRBD1
CDR3nt: TGTGCCAGCAGCTTGGACAGGTGGGGCGAGCAGTACTTC
CDR3aa: CASSLDRWGEQYF

abundance: NA
j_gene: TRBJ2-7
v_gene: TRBV29-1
d_gene: NA
CDR3nt: TGCAGCGTTGAAGTCCAACAGGTCACCTACGAGCAGTACTTC
CDR3aa: CSVEVQQVTYEQYF

abundance: NA
j_gene: TRBJ2-7
v_gene: TRBV7-8
d_gene: NA
CDR3nt: TGTGCCAGCATCCCGATGAGTGCGGTGAGCTCCTACGAGCAGTACTTC
CDR3aa: CASIPMSAVSSYEQYF

abundance: NA
j_gene: TRBJ1-1
v_gene: TRBV7-9
d_gene: NA
CDR3nt: TGTGCCAGCAGCTCGACAGACGGATCCAGGAACACTGAAGCTTTCTTT
CDR3aa: CASSSTDGSRNTEAFF

abundance: NA
j_gene: TRBJ1-2
v_gene: TRBV27
d_gene: TRBD1
CDR3nt: TGTGCCAGCAGTTTAGGAGCCGGGACAGCCTATGGCTACACCTTC
CDR3aa: CASSLGAGTAYGYTF

abundance: NA
j_gene: TRBJ2-7
v_gene: TRBV7-8
d_gene: NA
CDR3nt: TGTGCCAGCAGCTTATCATACGAGCAGTACTTC
CDR3aa: CASSLSYEQYF

abundance: NA
j_gene: TRBJ2-7
v_gene: TRBV5-1
d_gene: TRBD2
CDR3nt: TGCGCCAGCAGCCAGACTAGCGGTGAAACCTACGAGCAGTACTTC
CDR3aa: CASSQTSGETYEQYF

abundance: NA
j_gene: TRBJ1-2
v_gene: TRBV7-2
d_gene: TRBD1
CDR3nt: TGTGCCAGCAGCCTCTTCCCGACAGGGGAAAAATATGGCTACACCTTC
CDR3aa: CASSLFPTGEKYGYTF

abundance: NA
j_gene: TRBJ2-3
v_gene: TRBV5-1
d_gene: NA
CDR3nt: TGCGCCAGCAGCTTACGGGGGAGGCCCACAGATACGCAGTATTTT
CDR3aa: CASSLRGRPTDTQYF

abundance: NA
j_gene: TRBJ2-2
v_gene: TRBV7-9
d_gene: TRBD1
CDR3nt: TGTGCCAGCAGCTCCGACAGGGGTAAATTCGCGAACACCGGGGAGCTGTTTTTT
CDR3aa: CASSSDRGKFANTGELFF

abundance: few
j_gene: TRBJ1-5
v_gene: TRBV7-9
d_gene: NA
CDR3nt: TGTGCCAGCAGCTTAGAGCTAGGCAGCAATCAGCCCCAGCATTTT
CDR3aa: CASSLELGSNQPQHF

abundance: NA
j_gene: TRBJ2-1
v_gene: TRBV9
d_gene: TRBD1
CDR3nt: TGTGCCAGTAGCGCCACAACAGGGGCCCTACTCAATGAGCAGTTCTTC
CDR3aa: CASSATTGALLNEQFF

abundance: few
j_gene: TRBJ2-1
v_gene: TRBV7-9
d_gene: NA
CDR3nt: TGTGCCAGCAGCCCCGGACACCAAGCCTACAATGAGCAGTTCTTC
CDR3aa: CASSPGHQAYNEQFF

abundance: NA
j_gene: TRBJ2-7
v_gene: TRBV5-6
d_gene: NA
CDR3nt: TGTGCCAGCAGCCCCTTCGGGTACGAGCAGTACTTC
CDR3aa: CASSPFGYEQYF

abundance: NA
j_gene: TRBJ1-2
v_gene: TRBV5-8
d_gene: NA
CDR3nt: TGTGCCAGCAGCTTGGTCCTGGGCAGTTCGGTCGGCTACACCTTC
CDR3aa: CASSLVLGSSVGYTF

abundance: NA
j_gene: TRBJ1-1
v_gene: TRBV9
d_gene: TRBD1
CDR3nt: TGTGCCAGCAGCAAGGGACAGGGATCGAACACTGAAGCTTTCTTT
CDR3aa: CASSKGQGSNTEAFF

abundance: NA
j_gene: TRBJ2-1
v_gene: TRBV15
d_gene: TRBD1
CDR3nt: TGTGCCACCAGCAATGCCCCCGGGACAGGGAACAATGAGCAGTTCTTC
CDR3aa: CATSNAPGTGNNEQFF